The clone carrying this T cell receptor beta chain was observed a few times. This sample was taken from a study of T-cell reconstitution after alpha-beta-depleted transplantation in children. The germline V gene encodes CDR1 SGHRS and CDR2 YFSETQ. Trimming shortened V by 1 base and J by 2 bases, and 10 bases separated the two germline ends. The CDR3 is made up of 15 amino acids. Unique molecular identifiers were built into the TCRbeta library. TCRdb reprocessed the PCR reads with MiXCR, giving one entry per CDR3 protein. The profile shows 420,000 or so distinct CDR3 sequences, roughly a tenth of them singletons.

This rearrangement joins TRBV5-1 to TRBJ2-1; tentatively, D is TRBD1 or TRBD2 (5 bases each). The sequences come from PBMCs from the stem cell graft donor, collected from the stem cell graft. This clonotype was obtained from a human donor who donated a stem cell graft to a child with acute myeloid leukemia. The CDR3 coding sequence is TGCGCCAGCAGCTTGACGGGGCCCACCTACAATGAGCAGTTCTTC. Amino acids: CASSLTGPTYNEQFF.